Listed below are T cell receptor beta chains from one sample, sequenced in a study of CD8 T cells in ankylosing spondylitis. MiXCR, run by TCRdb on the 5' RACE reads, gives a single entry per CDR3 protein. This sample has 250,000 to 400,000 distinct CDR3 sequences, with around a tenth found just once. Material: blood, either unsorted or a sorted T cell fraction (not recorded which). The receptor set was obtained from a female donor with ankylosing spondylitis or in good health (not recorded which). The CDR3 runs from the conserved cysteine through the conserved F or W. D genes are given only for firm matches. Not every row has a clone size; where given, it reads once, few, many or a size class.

cdr3_nt: TGCAGCGTCCTTTATTTGGGGAGGCAGTACTTC
cdr3_aa: CSVLYLGRQYF
d_call: -
clone_size: many
v_call: TRBV29-1
j_call: TRBJ2-7

cdr3_nt: TGCGCCAGCAGCCAAGAACAAAGAAACACCATATATTTT
cdr3_aa: CASSQEQRNTIYF
d_call: -
clone_size: many
v_call: TRBV4-3
j_call: TRBJ1-3

cdr3_nt: TGCAGTGCTCCAGGACAGGTGCGCACTGAAGCTTTCTTT
cdr3_aa: CSAPGQVRTEAFF
d_call: TRBD1
clone_size: many
v_call: TRBV20-1
j_call: TRBJ1-1

cdr3_nt: TGTGCCAGCAGCCACGCCCCGCCCGGGACTTTGTACCAAGAGACCCAGTACTTC
cdr3_aa: CASSHAPPGTLYQETQYF
d_call: -
clone_size: few
v_call: TRBV3-1
j_call: TRBJ2-5

cdr3_nt: TGTGCCAGCAGCCGACAGAACACTGAAGCTTTCTTT
cdr3_aa: CASSRQNTEAFF
d_call: -
clone_size: -
v_call: TRBV3-1
j_call: TRBJ1-1

cdr3_nt: TGCGCCAGCAGCTTGGTAGGGGGGAAGGAGAATGAGCAGTTCTTC
cdr3_aa: CASSLVGGKENEQFF
d_call: -
clone_size: few
v_call: TRBV5-1
j_call: TRBJ2-1

cdr3_nt: TGCGCCAGCAGCTTACGGGACAGGGATGGCTACACCTTC
cdr3_aa: CASSLRDRDGYTF
d_call: TRBD1
clone_size: -
v_call: TRBV5-1
j_call: TRBJ1-2

cdr3_nt: TGCGCCAGCACCTCCCTTATTTCGGATACGCAGTATTTT
cdr3_aa: CASTSLISDTQYF
d_call: -
clone_size: many
v_call: TRBV5-1
j_call: TRBJ2-3

cdr3_nt: TGTGCCAGCAGTGCCGGGACTAACCCCTCCTACGAGCAGTACTTC
cdr3_aa: CASSAGTNPSYEQYF
d_call: TRBD2
clone_size: many
v_call: TRBV6-1
j_call: TRBJ2-7

cdr3_nt: TGCGCCAGCAGCTTGACACAGTATGAAGCTTTCTTT
cdr3_aa: CASSLTQYEAFF
d_call: -
clone_size: many
v_call: TRBV5-1
j_call: TRBJ1-1